Reported below is one TCR beta chain. Libraries were prepared by immunoSEQ multiplex PCR; TCRdb keeps only in-frame clonotypes and omits some of them. The sample has about 250,000 clones, around 89% seen once; the top ten hold roughly 6.8%. The germline gives CDR1 SNHLY, CDR2 FYNNEI. This CDR3 region has 14 residues. With 3 bases removed from V and 5 bases from J, the gap between germline ends came to 12 bases. The sample is drawn from a study of blood T cell repertoires in COVID-19. Across the whole study: The samples span acute and convalescent COVID-19 from the United States, Italy and Spain. PBMCs, B-cell-depleted T cells, or T cells were the source of the cDNA or gDNA that made up the material.

The sequenced sample consisted of peripheral blood. The sequence was collected from a young woman with COVID-19, enrolled during active disease. V gene TRBV2 combines with J gene TRBJ2-3; D uncertain. The DNA for the CDR3 is TGTGCCAGCAGTGATCGTGCGCCCGGAGATACGCAGTATTTT. The encoded protein is CASSDRAPGDTQYF. Full variable domain (missing parts from reference TRBV2 and TRBJ2-3): EPEVTQTPSHQVTQMGQEVILRCVPISNHLYFYWYRQILGQKVEFLVSFYNNEISEKSEIFDDQFSVERPDGSNFTLKIRSTKLEDSAMYFCASSDRAPGDTQYFGPGTRLTVL.